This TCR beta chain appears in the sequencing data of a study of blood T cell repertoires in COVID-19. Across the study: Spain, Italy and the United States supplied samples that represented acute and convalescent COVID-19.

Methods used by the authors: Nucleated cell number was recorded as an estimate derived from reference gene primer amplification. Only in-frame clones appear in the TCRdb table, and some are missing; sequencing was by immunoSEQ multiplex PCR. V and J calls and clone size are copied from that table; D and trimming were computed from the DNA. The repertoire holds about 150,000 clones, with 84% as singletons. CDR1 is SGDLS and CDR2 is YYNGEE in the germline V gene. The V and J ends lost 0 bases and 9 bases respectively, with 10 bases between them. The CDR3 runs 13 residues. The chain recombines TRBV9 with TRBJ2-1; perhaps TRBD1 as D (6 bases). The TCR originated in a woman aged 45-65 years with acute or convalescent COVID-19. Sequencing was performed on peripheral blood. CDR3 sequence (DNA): TGTGCCAGCAGCGTAGGACAACAGGGTGAGCAGTTCTTC. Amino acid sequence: CASSVGQQGEQFF.